Each of the 19 T cell receptor beta chains below was sequenced from the same sample in a study of OX40 agonist ivuxolimab in advanced cancers. Repertoires were generated with immunoSEQ multiplex PCR, while TCRdb's copy carries only in-frame clones and drops some. The sample shows 90,000 to 95,000 clones, over 75% of them seen only once. Sequences were derived from CD4+ or CD8+ T cells sorted from blood, sampled in a trial of the OX40 agonist ivuxolimab. These TCRs come from an adult with an advanced solid tumor such as melanoma, head and neck, liver or kidney cancer.

This chain uses TRBV5-5 with TRBJ2-1; D gene uncertain. V dropped 0 bases and J dropped 4 bases, with 5 bases sitting between them. Germline V CDR1 and CDR2: SGHKS, YYEKEE (reference sequence). The length of the CDR3 is 13 residues. The CDR3 DNA reads as TGTGCCAGCAGCTTGGTCGGGTACAATGAGCAGTTCTTC. Its translation: CASSLVGYNEQFF. The whole variable domain, remainder taken from reference TRBV5-5 and TRBJ2-1, is DAGVTQSPTHLIKTRGQQVTLRCSPISGHKSVSWYQQVLGQGPQFIFQYYEKEERGRGNFPDRFSARQFPNYSSELNVNALLLGDSALYLCASSLVGYNEQFFGPGTRLTVL.

The chain recombines TRBV9 with TRBJ1-4; 8 positions agree with TRBD1. This CDR3 comprises 15 residues. With 4 bases clipped from V and 5 bases from J, the junction kept 7 bases outside the gene matches. Germline CDR1 SGDLS, CDR2 YYNGEE. CDR3 in DNA: TGTGCCAGCAGCCCTAGACAGGGGCCGAATGAAAAACTGTTTTTT. Amino acids: CASSPRQGPNEKLFF.

The chain carries TRBV6-6 and TRBJ1-5; possible D gene TRBD1, 6 bases. This CDR3 has 15 amino acids. Trimming shortened V by 0 bases and J by 3 bases, and 9 bases separated the two germline ends. Germline CDR1 MNHNY, CDR2 SVGAGI (reference sequence). CDR3 bases: TGTGCCAGCAGTTACTCGGGGGGCGACAATCAGCCCCAGCATTTT. Translation gives CASSYSGGDNQPQHF.

This clone was seen a handful of times. The chain links TRBV30 to TRBJ2-3; 16 bases are shared with TRBD2. Unmatched junction bases numbered 5, after V lost 2 bases and J lost 3 bases. CDR1 is GTSNPN, CDR2 SVGIG, per germline (reference sequence). The CDR3 contains 17 residues. CDR3 residues: CAWSQGLAGGPTDTQYF. The CDR3, as DNA: TGTGCCTGGAGTCAGGGACTAGCGGGAGGGCCAACAGATACGCAGTATTTT.

V gene TRBV6-6 combines with J gene TRBJ2-1; 9 nucleotides agree with TRBD2. V lost 7 bases to trimming and J lost 4 bases; unmatched junction nucleotides: 2. Germline lookup yields CDR1 MNHNY and CDR2 SVGAGI (reference sequence). The length of the CDR3 is 13 residues. In DNA, the CDR3 is TGTGCCAGCACTAGCGGGATTTACAATGAGCAGTTCTTC. Encoded protein: CASTSGIYNEQFF.

V gene TRBV9 combines with J gene TRBJ1-3, with 7 bases identical to TRBD1. Trimming took 1 base from V and 3 from J; bases not matched to a gene: 4. Per germline, CDR1 SGDLS and CDR2 YYNGEE. The CDR3 spans 15 residues. In DNA, the CDR3 is TGTGCCAGCAGCGTACAAGGGACAGATGGAAACACCATATATTTT. This sequence encodes CASSVQGTDGNTIYF.

This clone appeared once. The chain combines TRBV12-2 with TRBJ1-5. TRBV12-2 is reported as a pseudogene. The CDR3 spans 15 residues. CDR3: CASRLTGFSNQPQHF. The DNA of the CDR3 is TGTGCAAGTCGCTTAACCGGGTTCAGCAATCAGCCCCAGCATTTT.

This clone was counted once. This chain uses TRBV10-3 with TRBJ2-1; TRBD1 agrees at 10 bases. V gave up 6 bases and J gave up 0 bases; unmatched junction bases: 14. The length of the CDR3 is 19 residues. The germline V gene has CDR1 ENHRY and CDR2 SYGVKD. The CDR3: CAISSDRGLAVSSYNEQFF. CDR3 coding DNA: TGTGCCATCAGCTCCGACAGGGGGCTGGCGGTGAGCTCCTACAATGAGCAGTTCTTC.

The rearrangement joins TRBV11-3 to TRBJ2-1, with a possible D match to TRBD2 (5 bases). The CDR3 has 13 residues. V lost 1 base and J 10 bases, leaving 11 bases between the germline ends. Germline V lookup: CDR1 SGHNT, CDR2 YENEEA. As DNA, the CDR3 is TGTGCCAGCAGCTTAGCCCGCACGGGGGAGCAGTTCTTC. Residues: CASSLARTGEQFF.

The chain is built from TRBV4-3 and TRBJ2-5; D may be TRBD2 (7 bases). Trimming took off 0 bases at V and 4 bases at J, with 15 bases between the two ends. This CDR3 contains 16 residues. The germline V gene encodes CDR1 LGHNA and CDR2 YSLEER. The DNA of the CDR3 is TGCGCCAGCAGCCAAGATTGGCGGGGAGGGGGAGAGACCCAGTACTTC. It encodes CASSQDWRGGGETQYF.

This clone was seen once. The chain uses TRBV5-1 and TRBJ2-7; 10 bases are shared with TRBD2. The CDR3 sequence is 18 residues long. Germline V gives CDR1 SGHRS, CDR2 YFSETQ. J was trimmed by 2 bases and V by 0 bases; bases with no gene match: 11. CDR3 coding DNA: TGCGCCAGCAGCTTGGCGGCGCCTGGGACTAGCGCGGCCTACGAGCAGTACTTC. Its translation is CASSLAAPGTSAAYEQYF.

The chain employs TRBV7-8 and TRBJ2-5; D is unresolved. The CDR3 is 13 residues long. V shed 1 base and J shed 5 bases, with 8 bases lying between them. The germline V gene encodes CDR1 SGHVS and CDR2 FQNEAQ. The CDR3 coding sequence is TGTGCCAGCAGCTTAGAGTGGTCCGAGACCCAGTACTTC. Translated: CASSLEWSETQYF.

As to this clone: This sample includes further DNA sequences coding for the same CDR3. The genes are TRBV20-1 and TRBJ2-5; D is unclear. The ends were cut back, 3 bases at V and 4 bases at J, with 3 bases in the middle. CDR3 length: 10 amino acids. Germline-derived CDR1 and CDR2 are DFQATT and SNEGSKA (reference sequence). CDR3 nucleotide sequence: TGCAGTGCTAGTGGAGAGACCCAGTACTTC. Its translation: CSASGETQYF.

The chain couples TRBV7-8 to TRBJ1-2, with 10 bases that match TRBD1. The CDR3 sequence is 16 residues long. CDR1 and CDR2 (germline): SGHVS, FQNEAQ. J lost 2 bases, V lost 5 bases, and 8 bases had no gene match. CDR3 protein: CASSEDRGHGNYGYTF. The DNA for the CDR3 is TGTGCCAGCAGCGAAGACAGGGGGCATGGAAACTATGGCTACACCTTC.

The CDR3 reads CASSSNTGTGDIYGYTF. The CDR3 DNA is TGTGCCAGCTCATCAAACACCGGGACAGGGGATATCTATGGCTACACCTTC. The V and J genes are TRBV18 and TRBJ1-2, with 10 bases lining up with TRBD1. The CDR3 is 17 residues long. Germline CDR1 is KGHSH and CDR2 is LQKENI. Trimming cost V 5 bases and J 4 bases; bases outside gene matches: 13.

V is TRBV6-5 and J is TRBJ2-7, with 8 positions matching TRBD2. Germline CDR1 reads MNHEY; CDR2 reads SVGAGI. J was trimmed by 2 bases and V by 5 bases; bases with no gene match: 8. CDR3 size: 15 residues. CDR3 sequence (DNA): TGTGCCAGCAGTCCGTCAGCGGGAGTGGCCTACGAGCAGTACTTC. Amino acids: CASSPSAGVAYEQYF.

The chain couples TRBV5-4 to TRBJ2-1, with D tentatively TRBD1 or TRBD2 (5 bases each). V was cut by 5 bases and J by 6 bases, with 21 bases left in between. There are 16 residues in the CDR3. The V gene's germline CDR1 is SGHNT and CDR2 YYREEE (reference sequence). The DNA of the CDR3 is TGTGCCAGCAGGAATAGGGGACGAGCATTAGGCAATGAGCAGTTCTTC. Protein product: CASRNRGRALGNEQFF.

V gene TRBV28 combines with J gene TRBJ2-7, with a possible D match to TRBD1 (6 bases). The germline V gene encodes CDR1 MDHEN and CDR2 SYDVKM. This CDR3 spans 16 amino acids. Trimming took off 5 bases at V and 0 bases at J, with 17 bases between the two ends. The CDR3 nucleotides read TGTGCCAGCAGTCTAAATAGGGACACCACCTCCTACGAGCAGTACTTC. Translated: CASSLNRDTTSYEQYF.

J is TRBJ2-7 and V is TRBV6-5; TRBD2 aligns across 12 bases. The CDR3 runs to 15 residues. Germline V lookup: CDR1 MNHEY, CDR2 SVGAGI. The junction had 5 bases not matched to a gene; V was cut back by 2 bases and J by 6 bases. The CDR3 DNA follows: TGTGCCAGCAGTTACAAACTAGCGGGAGGTGGCGAGCAGTACTTC. It is translated as CASSYKLAGGGEQYF.